The sequence of this T cell receptor beta chain was determined in a study of blood T cell repertoires in COVID-19. Turning to the study itself: The origin of the acute and convalescent COVID-19 samples was the United States, Italy and Spain. PBMCs, B-cell-depleted T cells, or T cells provided the cDNA or gDNA that made up the material.

V trimming: 7 bases; J trimming: 1 base; junction bases outside the gene matches: 4. From germline, CDR1 is ENHRY and CDR2 SYGVKD. The length of the CDR3 is 13 residues. In the original analysis: Researchers report that nucleated cell counts were estimated from reference gene primer amplification. The repertoire was sequenced with immunoSEQ multiplex PCR; TCRdb's copy has only in-frame clones and lacks some. V and J calls and clone size come straight from that table; D and trimming were deduced from the DNA. The table lists tens of thousands of clones, 85% to 90% of them singletons. Sequencing was performed on peripheral blood. This chain joins TRBV10-3 and TRBJ2-7, with 7 bases aligning to TRBD1. The sequence was collected from a human donor in a cohort sampled during active COVID-19. For the CDR3, the DNA is TGTGCCATCACGACAGGGCATTCCTACGAGCAGTACTTC. Its translation: CAITTGHSYEQYF.